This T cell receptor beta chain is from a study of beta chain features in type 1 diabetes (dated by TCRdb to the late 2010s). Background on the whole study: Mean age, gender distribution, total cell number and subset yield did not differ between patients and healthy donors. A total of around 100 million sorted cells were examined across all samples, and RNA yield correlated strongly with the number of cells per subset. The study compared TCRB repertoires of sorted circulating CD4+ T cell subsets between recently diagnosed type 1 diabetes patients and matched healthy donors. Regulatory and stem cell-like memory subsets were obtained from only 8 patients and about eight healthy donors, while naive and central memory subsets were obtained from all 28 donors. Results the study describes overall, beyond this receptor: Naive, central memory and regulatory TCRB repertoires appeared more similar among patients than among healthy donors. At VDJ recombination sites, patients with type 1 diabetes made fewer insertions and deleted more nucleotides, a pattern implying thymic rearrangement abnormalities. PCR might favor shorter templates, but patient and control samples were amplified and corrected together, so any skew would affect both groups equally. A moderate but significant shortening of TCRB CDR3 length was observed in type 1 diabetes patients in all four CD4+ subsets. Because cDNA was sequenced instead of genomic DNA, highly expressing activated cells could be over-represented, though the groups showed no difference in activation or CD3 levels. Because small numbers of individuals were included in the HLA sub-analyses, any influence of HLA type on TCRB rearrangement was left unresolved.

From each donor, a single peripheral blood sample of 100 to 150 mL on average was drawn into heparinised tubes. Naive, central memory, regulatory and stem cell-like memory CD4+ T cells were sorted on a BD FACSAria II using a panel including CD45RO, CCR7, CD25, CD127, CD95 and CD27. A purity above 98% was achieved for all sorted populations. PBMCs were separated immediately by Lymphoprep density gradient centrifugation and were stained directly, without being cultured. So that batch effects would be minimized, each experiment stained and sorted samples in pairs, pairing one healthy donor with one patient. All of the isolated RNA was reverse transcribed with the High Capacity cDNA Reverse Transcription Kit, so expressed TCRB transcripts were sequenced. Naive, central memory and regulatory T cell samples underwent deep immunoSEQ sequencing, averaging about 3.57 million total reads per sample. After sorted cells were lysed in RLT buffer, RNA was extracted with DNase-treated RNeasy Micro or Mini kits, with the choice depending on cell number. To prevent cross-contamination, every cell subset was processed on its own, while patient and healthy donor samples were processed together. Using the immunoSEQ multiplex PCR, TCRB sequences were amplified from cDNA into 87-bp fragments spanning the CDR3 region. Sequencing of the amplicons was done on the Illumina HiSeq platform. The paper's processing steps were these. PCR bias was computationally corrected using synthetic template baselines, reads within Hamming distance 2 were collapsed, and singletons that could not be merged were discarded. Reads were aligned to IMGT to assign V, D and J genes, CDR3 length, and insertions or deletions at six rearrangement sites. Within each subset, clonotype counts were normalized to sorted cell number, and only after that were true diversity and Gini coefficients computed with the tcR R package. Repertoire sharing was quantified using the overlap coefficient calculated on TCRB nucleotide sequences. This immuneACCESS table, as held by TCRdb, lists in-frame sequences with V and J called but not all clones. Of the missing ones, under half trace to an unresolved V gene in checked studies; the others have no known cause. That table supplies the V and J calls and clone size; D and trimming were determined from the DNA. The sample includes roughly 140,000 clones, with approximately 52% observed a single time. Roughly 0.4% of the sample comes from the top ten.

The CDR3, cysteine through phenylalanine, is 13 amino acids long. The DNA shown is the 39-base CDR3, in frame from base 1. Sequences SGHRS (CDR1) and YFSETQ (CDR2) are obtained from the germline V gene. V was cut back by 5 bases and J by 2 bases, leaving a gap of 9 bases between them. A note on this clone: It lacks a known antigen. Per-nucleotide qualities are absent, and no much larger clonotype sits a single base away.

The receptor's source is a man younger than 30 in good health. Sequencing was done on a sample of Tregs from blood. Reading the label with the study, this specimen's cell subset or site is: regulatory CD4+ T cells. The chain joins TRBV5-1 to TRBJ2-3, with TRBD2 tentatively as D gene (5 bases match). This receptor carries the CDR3 CASRRATTDTQYF. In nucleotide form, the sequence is TGCGCCAGCAGGAGGGCGACCACAGATACGCAGTATTTT.